This TCR beta chain was sequenced during a study of cytomegalovirus exposure and HLA in healthy donors. With 0 bases clipped from V and 2 bases from J, the junction kept 9 bases outside the gene matches. From germline, CDR1 is MNHEY and CDR2 SMNVEV (reference sequence). This CDR3 spans 19 amino acids. A word on this clone: Antigen unknown.

This PCR relied on a set of 60 Vbeta primers and 13 Jbeta primers. Profiling relied on immunoSEQ multiplex PCR, and the TCRdb table lists in-frame clones only, not all of them. The sample has around 71,000 clones, less than 75% seen once. Study-wide findings and caveats: Reports indicate that TCR beta sequences accurately predicted the HLA-A and HLA-B alleles of most subjects. In a later analysis, TCR beta V- and J-gene trimming was associated with a missense DCLRE1C variant.

The chain has TRBV27 and TRBJ2-1; TRBD2 agrees at 11 bases. The clonotype comes from a man aged 30-40 years in good health and CMV-seropositive. Material for sequencing was PBMCs. CDR3 bases: TGTGCCAGCAGTTTATCGAAAATAGCGGGAGGGGTCGCCTACAATGAGCAGTTCTTC. This translates into CASSLSKIAGGVAYNEQFF.